The 11 T cell receptor beta chains below come from one sample, sequenced in a study of blood T cell repertoires in COVID-19. TCRdb keeps only in-frame clones here, not all; method: immunoSEQ multiplex PCR. The sample shows over 95,000 clones, 85% of them seen only once. Sequencing was carried out using peripheral blood. The receptors stem from a human donor in a cohort sampled during active COVID-19.

This chain uses TRBV29-1 with TRBJ1-1; D might be TRBD1 (6 bases). The V gene's germline CDR1 is SQVTM and CDR2 ANQGSEA. The CDR3 is made up of 12 amino acids. Deletions cut 3 bases from V and 8 bases from J, with 13 bases between. CDR3 DNA: TGCAGCGTTGAGGTCGGGGGGCGGGAAGCTTTCTTT. The encoded protein is CSVEVGGREAFF.

This chain uses TRBV7-2 with TRBJ2-7; maybe TRBD1 (6 bases). The germline CDR1 and CDR2 sequences are SGHTA and FQGNSA. This CDR3 spans 17 amino acids. With 1 base removed from V and 3 bases from J, the gap between germline ends came to 19 bases. The CDR3 sequence is CASSLGGWGRGIYEQYF. The CDR3 nucleotides are TGTGCCAGCAGCTTAGGGGGCTGGGGCAGGGGAATCTACGAGCAGTACTTC.

The chain has TRBV5-4 and TRBJ2-3, with D perhaps matching TRBD2 (6 bases). The CDR3 is 17 amino acids. V was trimmed by 2 bases and J by 0 bases, leaving 16 bases between them. The germline gives CDR1 SGHNT, CDR2 YYREEE (reference sequence). The CDR3 DNA reads TGTGCCAGCAGCTTCCTTGCGGGGAAAGCTAGCACAGATACGCAGTATTTT. This translates into CASSFLAGKASTDTQYF.

CDR3: CASSLSRGRDRGPNEQFF. The CDR3 coding sequence is TGCGCCAGCAGCTTGTCAAGGGGACGGGACAGGGGACCCAATGAGCAGTTCTTC. This chain joins TRBV5-1 and TRBJ2-1, with 10 positions matching TRBD1. Germline V lookup: CDR1 SGHRS, CDR2 YFSETQ. This CDR3 contains 18 residues. Trimming removed 1 base from V and 6 bases from J; junction bases left unmatched: 13.

The chain combines TRBV27 with TRBJ1-6, with TRBD1 matching 8 bases. This CDR3 is 15 amino acids long. The ends lost 5 bases at V and 5 bases at J; junction bases unmatched: 5. From germline, CDR1 is MNHEY and CDR2 SMNVEV (reference sequence). The CDR3 spells CASSPLDRDNSPLHF. The DNA of the CDR3 is TGTGCCAGCAGTCCCTTGGACAGGGATAATTCACCCCTCCACTTT.

This chain uses TRBV5-1 with TRBJ1-1; tentatively, D is TRBD1 (5 bases). Germline V gene sequence: CDR1 SGHRS, CDR2 YFSETQ. V was clipped by 1 base and J by 5 bases, with 12 bases between them. CDR3 length: 14 residues. This chain's CDR3 is CASSLNQGWTEAFF. DNA for the CDR3: TGCGCCAGCAGCTTGAACCAGGGATGGACTGAAGCTTTCTTT.

CDR3 sequence (DNA): TGTGCCAGCAGCTTAAGCTGGAACACTGAAGCTTTCTTT. Amino acid sequence: CASSLSWNTEAFF. The chain couples TRBV7-6 to TRBJ1-1; D gene ambiguous. The ends were cut back, 2 bases at V and 1 base at J, with 5 bases in the middle. Germline CDR1 reads SGHVS; CDR2 reads FNYEAQ. CDR3 length equals 13 residues.

This chain joins TRBV2 and TRBJ2-4, with 13 positions matching TRBD2. The J segment lost 8 bases and the V segment lost 6 bases, leaving 7 bases of the junction unmatched. The CDR3 contains 15 residues. The germline V gene has CDR1 SNHLY and CDR2 FYNNEI. The CDR3 coding sequence is TGTGCCAGCAGGACTGGGACTAGCGGGGATGACATTCAGTACTTC. Its protein product is CASRTGTSGDDIQYF.

The chain links TRBV5-1 to TRBJ1-4; D is undetermined. V was cut by 2 bases and J by 7 bases, with 12 bases left in between. Germline V gives CDR1 SGHRS, CDR2 YFSETQ. The length of the CDR3 is 14 residues. The chain's CDR3 is CASSLGSAGEKLFF. The CDR3 coding sequence is TGCGCCAGCAGCTTAGGATCCGCGGGTGAAAAACTGTTTTTT.

CDR3 sequence reads: CASSPPGLAGGGTDTQYF. For the CDR3, the DNA is TGTGCCAGCAGTCCACCGGGACTAGCGGGGGGCGGCACAGATACGCAGTATTTT. The gene calls are TRBV28 and TRBJ2-3; 15 bases map to TRBD2. Germline trimming cut 5 bases from V and 1 base from J; bases unmatched to any gene: 7. The CDR3 runs to 18 residues. The germline V gene has CDR1 MDHEN and CDR2 SYDVKM.

J is TRBJ2-7 and V is TRBV18, with TRBD2 as a possible D gene (5 bases). Germline values: CDR1 KGHSH, CDR2 LQKENI. The CDR3 is made up of 13 amino acids. The germline V and J ends were trimmed by 6 bases and 4 bases, with 13 bases remaining between them. The CDR3 region has the DNA TGTGCCAGCTCCGCTTCCGGGATTTACGAGCAGTACTTC. Translating gives CASSASGIYEQYF.